This entry lists 8 T cell receptor beta chains sequenced from one sample in a study of shared clonotypes between healthy human individuals. Sequencing was performed with immunoSEQ multiplex PCR; in TCRdb, only in-frame clones are kept and a portion is missing. The table has around 1,100,000 clones, 70% to 80% seen once; the top ten hold almost 0.9%. The sequenced sample was memory CD4+ T cells from PBMCs. Subset noted: CD45RA-negative fraction. The receptors originated from a man aged 18 to 35 in good health. Some clones in this sample may be carry-over from other donors' samples.

The rearrangement links TRBV18 to TRBJ1-1; 7 bases fit TRBD1. V was clipped by 6 bases and J by 5 bases; unmatched bases: 9. Germline CDR1 KGHSH, CDR2 LQKENI. This CDR3 spans 14 amino acids. The DNA of the CDR3 is TGTGCCAGCTCGCGAGACAGGGAAGCGACTGAAGCTTTCTTT. It yields the protein CASSRDREATEAFF.

The J gene is TRBJ2-1, the V gene TRBV2; tentative D call: TRBD1 (5 bases). The V gene's germline CDR1 is SNHLY and CDR2 FYNNEI. This CDR3 region has 14 residues. Trimming took 3 bases from V and 5 from J, leaving 11 bases between them. The CDR3 DNA reads TGTGCCAGCAGTGATCAGGGTTTTCACAATGAGCAGTTCTTC. Amino acid sequence: CASSDQGFHNEQFF.

This chain joins TRBV19 and TRBJ1-1, with D possibly TRBD1 on 6 matching bases. Per the germline V gene, CDR1 is LNHDA and CDR2 is SQIVND (reference sequence). CDR3 size: 12 residues. The V end lost 9 bases, the J end lost 7 bases, and 15 bases lay between the germline ends. CDR3 DNA sequence: TGTGCCAGAATACAGGGTTCAGATGAAGCTTTCTTT. Protein product: CARIQGSDEAFF. The whole variable domain, remainder taken from reference TRBV19 and TRBJ1-1, is DGGITQSPKYLFRKEGQNVTLSCEQNLNHDAMYWYRQDPGQGLRLIYYSQIVNDFQKGDIAEGYSVSREKKESFPLTVTSAQKNPTAFYLCARIQGSDEAFFGQGTRLTVV.

The genes are TRBV7-2 and TRBJ2-1; TRBD2 matches 11 bases. The CDR3 runs 16 residues. Germline trimming cut 4 bases from V and 6 bases from J; bases unmatched to any gene: 8. Per germline, CDR1 SGHTA and CDR2 FQGNSA. This CDR3 reads CASSWQLAGAGNEQFF. The CDR3 DNA is TGTGCCAGCAGCTGGCAACTAGCGGGAGCTGGCAATGAGCAGTTCTTC.

J is TRBJ2-7 and V is TRBV13, with TRBD2 matching 8 bases. With 8 bases clipped from V and 4 bases from J, the junction kept 10 bases outside the gene matches. The CDR3 loop spans 14 amino acids. Per germline, CDR1 PRHDT and CDR2 FYEKMQ (reference sequence). As DNA, the CDR3 is TGTGCCAGCCGGAGGCGGGAGGCGCTTTACGAGCAGTACTTC. Protein product: CASRRREALYEQYF.

This chain uses TRBV5-1 with TRBJ2-3, with TRBD2 matching over 7 bases. Germline V CDR1 and CDR2: SGHRS, YFSETQ. CDR3 length: 14 residues. Trimming removed 4 bases from V and 5 bases from J; junction bases left unmatched: 7. CDR3 in amino acids: CASSEAREGDTQYF. The CDR3 DNA reads as TGCGCCAGCAGCGAGGCTAGGGAGGGAGATACGCAGTATTTT. The full variable domain, with the rest looked up from reference TRBV5-1 and TRBJ2-3, is KAGVTQTPRYLIKTRGQQVTLSCSPISGHRSVSWYQQTPGQGLQFLFEYFSETQRNKGNFPGRFSGRQFSNSRSEMNVSTLELGDSALYLCASSEAREGDTQYFGPGTRLTVL.

About this clone itself: The same CDR3 is also encoded by other DNA sequences in this sample. V usage is TRBV7-9 and J usage is TRBJ1-4; 7 bases fit TRBD1. The CDR3 extends over 13 amino acids. The V gene's germline CDR1 is SEHNR and CDR2 FQNEAQ (reference sequence). V lost 5 bases to trimming and J lost 8 bases; unmatched junction nucleotides: 5. The CDR3 region has the DNA TGTGCCAGCAGCCTAGGGGGCACGGAAAAACTGTTTTTT. Translation gives CASSLGGTEKLFF.

This clone has just a few counts. This same CDR3 is encoded by further DNA sequences in the sample. The chain combines TRBV29-1 with TRBJ2-3; D is unclear. The V end lost 6 bases, the J end lost 2 bases, and 3 bases lay between the germline ends. Per germline, CDR1 SQVTM and CDR2 ANQGSEA. This CDR3 is built from 10 residues. DNA for the CDR3: TGCAGCGTCGACACAGATACGCAGTATTTT. Translated, it gives CSVDTDTQYF.